The 9 T cell receptor beta chains below were found in one sample sequenced in a study of blood T cell repertoires in COVID-19. Using immunoSEQ multiplex PCR, the repertoire was profiled, and TCRdb retains in-frame clones only, with some absent. Here the sample spans about 190,000 clones, 80% to 90% being singletons. The sequencing input was peripheral blood. The receptors come from a man aged 25 to 45 with acute or convalescent COVID-19.

A word on this clone: Germline and junction disagree at one end, which may indicate a read error. The V gene is TRBV7-7, the J gene TRBJ1-1; no clear D gene. This CDR3 is built from 13 residues. Germline values: CDR1 SSHAT, CDR2 FNYEAQ (reference sequence). CDR3 in amino acids: CASSTDLNTEAFF. The CDR3 DNA sequence: TGTGCTAGCAGCACGGACTTGAACACTGAAGCTTTCTTT.

This sequence joins TRBV11-2 and TRBJ2-1, with 8 bases that match TRBD1. Germline values: CDR1 SGHAT, CDR2 FQNNGV. Trimming removed 5 bases from V and 6 bases from J; junction bases left unmatched: 9. The CDR3 extends over 15 amino acids. The CDR3 protein is CASSPNLGQVNEQFF. DNA of the CDR3: TGTGCCAGCAGCCCCAATCTGGGACAGGTCAATGAGCAGTTCTTC.

This rearrangement joins TRBV18 to TRBJ2-1; D may be TRBD2 (5 bases). The CDR3 has 14 residues. CDR1 KGHSH and CDR2 LQKENI come from the germline V gene. V lost 1 base and J lost 7, with 11 bases in between. CDR3 residues: CASSPLPRGNEQFF. The CDR3 coding sequence is TGTGCCAGCTCACCACTACCCCGCGGGAATGAGCAGTTCTTC. Supplemented by reference TRBV18 and TRBJ2-1, the full variable domain reads NAGVMQNPRHLVRRRGQEARLRCSPMKGHSHVYWYRQLPEEGLKFMVYLQKENIIDESGMPKERFSAEFPKEGPSILRIQQVVRGDSAAYFCASSPLPRGNEQFFGPGTRLTVL.

The chain carries TRBV6-5 and TRBJ2-7; the match to TRBD1 covers 10 bases. Trimming at V came to 6 bases and at J to 2 bases, leaving 7 bases not matched to a gene. The CDR3 contains 15 residues. The V gene's germline CDR1 is MNHEY and CDR2 SVGAGI. CDR3 bases: TGTGCCAGCAGCGGAGGGGGGACAGGGGCCTACGAGCAGTACTTC. Residues: CASSGGGTGAYEQYF.

This rearrangement joins TRBV7-8 to TRBJ1-5; D might be TRBD1 (5 bases). V was pared by 3 bases and J by 7 bases, with 13 bases between. Germline loops: CDR1 SGHVS, CDR2 FQNEAQ. The CDR3 contains 14 residues. CDR3 amino acids: CASSLTVNRQPQHF. The DNA of the CDR3 is TGTGCCAGCAGCTTGACAGTGAACCGACAGCCCCAGCATTTT.

The V and J genes are TRBV30 and TRBJ2-7; TRBD1 matches at 11 bases. V lost 3 bases, J lost 3 bases, and 4 bases stayed unmatched. Germline CDR1 is GTSNPN and CDR2 is SVGIG (reference sequence). This CDR3 contains 14 residues. The DNA for the CDR3 is TGTGCCTGGAGGATGGGGACAGGGGGCTACGAGCAGTACTTC. The encoded protein is CAWRMGTGGYEQYF.

Comment on this clone: Other DNA sequences in the sample encode the same CDR3. The chain joins TRBV3-1 (or the pseudogene TRBV3-2) to TRBJ2-3; D is undetermined. The CDR3 totals 14 residues. V shed 1 base and J shed 2 bases, with 7 bases lying between them. Germline lookup yields CDR1 LGHDT and CDR2 YNNKEL (reference sequence). The CDR3 bases are TGTGCCAGCAGCCAAGTCAGTTCCACAGATACGCAGTATTTT. Translation gives CASSQVSSTDTQYF.

The CDR3, as DNA: TGTGCCAGCTCCCAGGGACAGGGGTCCCACGAGCAGTACTTC. Protein product: CASSQGQGSHEQYF. This chain uses TRBV18 with TRBJ2-7, with 10 nucleotides matching TRBD1. CDR3 length: 14 residues. The V segment lost 6 bases and the J segment 5 bases; nucleotides outside the gene matches: 7. Germline CDR1 and CDR2: KGHSH and LQKENI.

V usage is TRBV28 and J usage is TRBJ1-6; tentative D call: TRBD1 (6 bases). Between the trimmed V and J ends, which lost 3 bases and 3 bases, there was a span of 15 bases. Germline assignment: CDR1 MDHEN and CDR2 SYDVKM. CDR3 size: 17 residues. Here the CDR3 reads CASSFFGRGLYNSPLHF. The CDR3 DNA follows: TGTGCCAGCAGTTTTTTCGGCAGGGGCCTCTATAATTCACCCCTCCACTTT.